These 10 T cell receptor beta chains were sequenced from one sample in a study of blood T cell repertoires in COVID-19. Profiling relied on immunoSEQ multiplex PCR, and the TCRdb table lists in-frame clones only, not all of them. The sample yields about 250,000 clones, approximately 83% seen once. Sequences were obtained from peripheral blood. All receptors derive from an elderly man with acute or convalescent COVID-19.

For the CDR3, the DNA is TGTGCCAGCAGTTCGCCGGGACCCGGGGGACCACCCCTCCACTTT. Its translation is CASSSPGPGGPPLHF. The chain employs TRBV6-5 and TRBJ1-6, with a weak D call TRBD1 (5 bases). The V end was cut by 4 bases, the J end by 11 bases, with 18 bases between. Germline CDR1 reads MNHEY; CDR2 reads SVGAGI. This CDR3 has 15 amino acids.

The chain joins TRBV28 to TRBJ1-5, with 7 bases lining up with TRBD1. The germline CDR1 and CDR2 sequences are MDHEN and SYDVKM. This CDR3 contains 16 residues. V gave up 2 bases and J gave up 2 bases; unmatched junction bases: 6. CDR3 sequence reads: CASSLPQGFGNQPQHF. In DNA, the CDR3 is TGTGCCAGCAGTTTACCACAGGGGTTTGGCAATCAGCCCCAGCATTTT.

J is TRBJ2-7 and V is TRBV18; D ambiguous. The germline V gene has CDR1 KGHSH and CDR2 LQKENI. CDR3 length: 15 amino acids. V was shortened by 6 bases and J by 5 bases, with 20 bases between the two germline ends. CDR3 DNA: TGTGCCAGCTCCCCATTCCGGGTCCTCCTCCACGAGCAGTACTTC. Amino acid sequence: CASSPFRVLLHEQYF.

The chain is built from TRBV30 and TRBJ1-6, with 8 bases aligning to TRBD1. This CDR3 is built from 15 residues. CDR1 is GTSNPN, CDR2 SVGIG, per germline (reference sequence). Losses at the gene ends were 7 bases for V and 5 bases for J; bases not matched to a gene: 10. CDR3 nucleotide sequence: TGTGCCTCCACAGTACAGACAGGGGATAATTCACCCCTCCACTTT. Translating it yields CASTVQTGDNSPLHF.

The chain employs TRBV6-5 and TRBJ2-1; D is perhaps TRBD1 (5 bases). Germline loops: CDR1 MNHEY, CDR2 SVGAGI. The CDR3 length is 16 residues. The V gene lost 0 bases and the J gene lost 5 bases, with 14 bases spanning the gap. The CDR3 sequence is CASSYSWGRAHNEQFF. The CDR3 DNA reads as TGTGCCAGCAGTTACTCGTGGGGCAGGGCGCACAATGAGCAGTTCTTC.

This chain connects TRBV18 to TRBJ2-3; 7 bases are a match to TRBD2. V shed 2 bases and J 0 bases; nucleotides not matched to a gene: 11. The CDR3 extends over 18 amino acids. Germline V gives CDR1 KGHSH, CDR2 LQKENI. The DNA of the CDR3 is TGTGCCAGCTCACCAATCGCTAGCGGAGGAGGGAGCACAGATACGCAGTATTTT. Protein sequence: CASSPIASGGGSTDTQYF.

This rearrangement joins TRBV5-1 to TRBJ1-2, with 7 bases that match TRBD1. Trimming took 4 bases from V and 4 from J; bases not matched to a gene: 19. This CDR3 has 18 residues. Germline lookup yields CDR1 SGHRS and CDR2 YFSETQ. CDR3 sequence: CASSITLRDSTGPYGYTF. The DNA for the CDR3 is TGCGCCAGCAGCATAACGCTACGGGACAGCACAGGTCCCTATGGCTACACCTTC.

The rearrangement links TRBV5-5 to TRBJ2-6, with D perhaps TRBD1 (5 bases). The CDR3 sequence is 18 residues long. Trimming pared 0 bases from V and 1 base from J, leaving 14 bases between. Germline V gene sequence: CDR1 SGHKS, CDR2 YYEKEE (reference sequence). The DNA of the CDR3 is TGTGCCAGCAGCTTGGCCGGACACGCCATATCTGGGGCCAACGTCCTGACTTTC. As protein: CASSLAGHAISGANVLTF.

The V gene is TRBV27, the J gene TRBJ1-5, with D possibly being TRBD1 (5 bases). The CDR3 length is 13 residues. V shed 3 bases and J shed 7 bases, with 10 bases lying between them. Germline loops: CDR1 MNHEY, CDR2 SMNVEV (reference sequence). CDR3 protein: CASSFQGIQPQHF. CDR3 DNA: TGTGCCAGCAGTTTTCAGGGAATCCAGCCCCAGCATTTT.

As for this clone: Other nucleotide sequences from this sample produce the same CDR3. This chain links TRBV18 with TRBJ1-5, with TRBD1 matching over 11 bases. Germline V gene data show CDR1 as KGHSH and CDR2 as LQKENI. The CDR3 is 15 residues long. The ends lost 6 bases at V and 4 bases at J; junction bases unmatched: 5. The chain's CDR3 is CASSSGTGGNQPQHF. Here the CDR3 DNA reads TGTGCCAGCTCGTCCGGGACAGGGGGGAATCAGCCCCAGCATTTT.